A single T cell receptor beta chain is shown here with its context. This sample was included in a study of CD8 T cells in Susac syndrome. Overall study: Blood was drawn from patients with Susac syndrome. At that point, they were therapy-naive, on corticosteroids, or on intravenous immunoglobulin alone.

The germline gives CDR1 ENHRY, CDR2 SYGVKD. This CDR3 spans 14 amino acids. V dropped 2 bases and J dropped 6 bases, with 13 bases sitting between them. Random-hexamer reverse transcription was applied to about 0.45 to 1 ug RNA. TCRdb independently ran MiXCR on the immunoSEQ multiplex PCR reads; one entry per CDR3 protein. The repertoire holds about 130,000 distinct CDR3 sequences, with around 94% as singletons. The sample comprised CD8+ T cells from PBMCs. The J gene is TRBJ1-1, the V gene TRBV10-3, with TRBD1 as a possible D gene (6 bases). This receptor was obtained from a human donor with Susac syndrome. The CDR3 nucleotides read TGTGCCATCAGTGAGGGTGTCGGGGGCGCTGAAGCTTTCTTT. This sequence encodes CAISEGVGGAEAFF.